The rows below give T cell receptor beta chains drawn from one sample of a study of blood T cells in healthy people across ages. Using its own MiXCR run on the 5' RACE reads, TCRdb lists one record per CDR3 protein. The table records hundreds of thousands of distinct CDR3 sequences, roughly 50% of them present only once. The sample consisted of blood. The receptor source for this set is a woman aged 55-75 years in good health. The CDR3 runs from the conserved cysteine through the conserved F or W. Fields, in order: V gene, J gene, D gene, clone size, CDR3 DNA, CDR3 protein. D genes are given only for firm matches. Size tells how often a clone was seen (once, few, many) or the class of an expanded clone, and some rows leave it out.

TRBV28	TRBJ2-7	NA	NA	TGTGCCAGCAATTTTTTGGGGAACGAGCAGTACTTC	CASNFLGNEQYF
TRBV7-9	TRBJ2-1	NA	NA	TGTGCCAGCAGCCCAGGGGCCTCCTACAATGAGCAGTTCTTC	CASSPGASYNEQFF
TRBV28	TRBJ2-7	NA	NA	TGTGCCAACAGTTTAGCCGGGACAACTTACGAGCAGTACTTC	CANSLAGTTYEQYF
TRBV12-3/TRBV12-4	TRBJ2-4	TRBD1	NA	TGTGCCAGCGGTTTGAGGACAGGGAGAAGGGCCAAAAACATTCAGTACTTC	CASGLRTGRRAKNIQYF
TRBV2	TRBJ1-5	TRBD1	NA	TGTGCCAGCAGTGTCTTCGGGACAGGTGGAAATCAGCCCCAGCATTTT	CASSVFGTGGNQPQHF
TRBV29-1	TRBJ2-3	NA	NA	TGCAGCGGAGCAGGGTTTGCAGATACGCAGTATTTT	CSGAGFADTQYF
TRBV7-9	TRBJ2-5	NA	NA	TGTGCCAGCAGTCCAAGCCTCGGGACCCAGTACTTC	CASSPSLGTQYF
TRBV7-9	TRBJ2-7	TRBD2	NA	TGTGCCAGCAGCTTATCGGGGCTAGCGGGAGGTTCGACCGAGCAGTACTTC	CASSLSGLAGGSTEQYF
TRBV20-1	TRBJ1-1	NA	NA	TGCAGTGCTAGGGTTCCTGGGAACACTGAAGCTTTCTTT	CSARVPGNTEAFF
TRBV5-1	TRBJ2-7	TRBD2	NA	TGCGCCAGCAGCCCCTCCGGGACTAGCGGGTACAATGAGCAGTACTTC	CASSPSGTSGYNEQYF
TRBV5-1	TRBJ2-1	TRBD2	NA	TGCGCCAGCAGCCCAAGGACTAGCGAGGCCAATGAGCAGTTCTTC	CASSPRTSEANEQFF
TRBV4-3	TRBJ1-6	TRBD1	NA	TGCGCCAGCAGCCAAACAGGGGAATCTAATTCACCCCTCCACTTT	CASSQTGESNSPLHF
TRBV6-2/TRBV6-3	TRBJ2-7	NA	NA	TGTGCCACCAGGGACATGACCTACGAGCAGTACTTC	CATRDMTYEQYF
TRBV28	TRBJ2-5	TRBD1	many	TGTGCCAGCAGTTTCACCGGGACAGCCCAAGAGACCCAGTACTTC	CASSFTGTAQETQYF
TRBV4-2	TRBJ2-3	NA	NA	TGTGCCAGCAGCCAAGGGGCTAGCAGACGCACAGATACGCAGTATTTT	CASSQGASRRTDTQYF
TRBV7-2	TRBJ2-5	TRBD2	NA	TGTGCCAGCGGTAGCGGGATAAAAGAGACCCAGTACTTC	CASGSGIKETQYF
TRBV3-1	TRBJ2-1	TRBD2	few	TGTGCCAGCAGCCAAGACCTTAGCGGGAGGAGGAATGAGCAGTTCTTC	CASSQDLSGRRNEQFF
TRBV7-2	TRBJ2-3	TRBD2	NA	TGTGCCAGCAGCTTAGGGCTAGCGGGAGCGGGCACAGATACGCAGTATTTT	CASSLGLAGAGTDTQYF
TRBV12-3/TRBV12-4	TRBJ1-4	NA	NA	TGTGCCAGCAGTTCCCGCCAGGAAAAACTGTTTTTT	CASSSRQEKLFF
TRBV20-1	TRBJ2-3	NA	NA	TGCAGTGCACAAACCCATGCCCACGCAGATACGCAGTATTTT	CSAQTHAHADTQYF
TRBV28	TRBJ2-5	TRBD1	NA	TGTGCCAGCGTAGACAGGGCGAGGGGCAATGAGCAGTACTTC	CASVDRARGNEQYF
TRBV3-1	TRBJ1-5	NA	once	TGTGCCAGCAGCCAAGGGGCTATGAGCAATCAGCCCCAGCATTTT	CASSQGAMSNQPQHF
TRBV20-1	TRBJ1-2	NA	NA	TGCAGTGCTAGACCCCCTGGGGTGGGGGGATTGGATGGCTACACCTTC	CSARPPGVGGLDGYTF
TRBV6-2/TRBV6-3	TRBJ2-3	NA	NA	TGTGCCAGCAGAGCAAATCGGCAGTGGGCAGATACGCAGTATTTT	CASRANRQWADTQYF
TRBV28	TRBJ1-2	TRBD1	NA	TGTGCCAGCAGTCCGTGGACAGGGGGTAGCTATGGCTACACCTTC	CASSPWTGGSYGYTF
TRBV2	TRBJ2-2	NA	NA	TGTGCCGGCTTCCTGGATAGGAACACCGGGGAGCTGTTTTTT	CAGFLDRNTGELFF
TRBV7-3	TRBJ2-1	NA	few	TGTGCCAGCAGCTTAATGAGCGGGCCCTACAATGAGCAGTTCTTC	CASSLMSGPYNEQFF
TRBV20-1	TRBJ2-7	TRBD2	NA	TGCAGTGCTAAGACCCCTAGCGGGAGAACTTCCGAGCAGTACTTC	CSAKTPSGRTSEQYF
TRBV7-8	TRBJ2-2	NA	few	TGTGCCAGCAGCTACAGGGACACCGGGGAGCTGTTTTTT	CASSYRDTGELFF
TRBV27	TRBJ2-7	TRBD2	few	TGTGCCAGCAAAGAGCTAGCGGGAGGAGGATCCTACGAGCAGTACTTC	CASKELAGGGSYEQYF
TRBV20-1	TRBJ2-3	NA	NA	TGCAGTGCTAGGGCAAGAGGGGGACCTAGCACAGATACGCAGTATTTT	CSARARGGPSTDTQYF
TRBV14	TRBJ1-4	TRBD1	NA	TGTGCCAGCAGCCAAGATATCGGGACAGGATACGAAAAACTGTTTTTT	CASSQDIGTGYEKLFF
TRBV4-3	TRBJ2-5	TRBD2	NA	TGCGCCAGCAGCCAAGAGGGACTAGCTGGGAATGAGCAGTACTTC	CASSQEGLAGNEQYF
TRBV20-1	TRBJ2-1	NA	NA	TGCAGTGCTAGAGTTATTAGCGAGAGCTCCTACAATGAGCAGTTCTTC	CSARVISESSYNEQFF
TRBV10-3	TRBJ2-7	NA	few	TGTGCCATCAGTGAGTCTCTTTACGAGCAGTACTTC	CAISESLYEQYF
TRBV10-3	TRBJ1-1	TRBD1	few	TGTGCCATTTCAGGGGGTCGTTTCGCTGAAGCTTTCTTT	CAISGGRFAEAFF
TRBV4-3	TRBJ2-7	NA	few	TGCGCCAGCAGCCAAGAAGCGGGTTCCTTTGGGGAGCAGTACTTC	CASSQEAGSFGEQYF
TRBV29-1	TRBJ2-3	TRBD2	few	TGCAGCGTTGAAAGCTCTAGCGGGACCACAGATACGCAGTATTTT	CSVESSSGTTDTQYF
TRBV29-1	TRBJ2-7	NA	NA	TGCAGCGTTGACAGCAGCTACTCGGGCAATGAGCAGTACTTC	CSVDSSYSGNEQYF
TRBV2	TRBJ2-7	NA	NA	TGTGCCAGCAATTCAGGGCTCAACTACGAGCAGTACTTC	CASNSGLNYEQYF
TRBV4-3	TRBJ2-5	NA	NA	TGCGCCAGCAGCCTTGGGACATCGGGAAGAAATGAAGAGACCCAGTACTTC	CASSLGTSGRNEETQYF